Presented here are 17 T cell receptor beta chains from one specimen sequenced in a study of long-term antiretroviral therapy in people with HIV. Survey level was the resolution at which the v3.0 immunoSEQ assay ran. Libraries were prepared by immunoSEQ multiplex PCR; TCRdb keeps only in-frame clonotypes and omits some of them. This sample carries roughly 28,000 clones, 85% to 90% of them seen once, and the ten largest clones take around 3.3%. The sample was unsorted PBMCs, taken 1.8 years after starting antiretroviral therapy. These receptors all stem from a woman aged 18-29 years with HIV.

V and J are TRBV29-1 and TRBJ2-7; 7 bases match TRBD2. CDR3 length: 14 amino acids. Trimming at V came to 1 base and at J to 4 bases, leaving 7 bases not matched to a gene. Germline CDR1 and CDR2: SQVTM and ANQGSEA. CDR3 residues: CSVEGASGKYEQYF. DNA for the CDR3: TGCAGCGTTGAAGGGGCTAGCGGAAAATACGAGCAGTACTTC.

The sample holds one count of this clone. V gene TRBV25-1 combines with J gene TRBJ1-1; D is unresolved. The CDR3 runs 12 residues. The germline V gene encodes CDR1 MGHDK and CDR2 SYGVNS. V lost 5 bases and J 3 bases, leaving 7 bases between the germline ends. CDR3 coding DNA: TGTGCCAGCAGTCGCCGGGACACTGAAGCTTTCTTT. Protein: CASSRRDTEAFF. The full variable domain, completed using reference TRBV25-1 and TRBJ1-1, is EADIYQTPRYLVIGTGKKITLECSQTMGHDKMYWYQQDPGMELHLIHYSYGVNSTEKGDLSSESTVSRIRTEHFPLTLESARPSHTSQYLCASSRRDTEAFFGQGTRLTVV.

V gene TRBV9 combines with J gene TRBJ1-2, with a possible D match to TRBD1 (5 bases). The CDR3 contains 13 residues. V lost 0 bases and J lost 4, with 7 bases in between. Germline V gene data show CDR1 as SGDLS and CDR2 as YYNGEE. CDR3 sequence (DNA): TGTGCCAGCAGCGTAGGACAGAGCTATGGCTACACCTTC. This sequence encodes CASSVGQSYGYTF.

This CDR3 is CASSGDGASTDTQYF. The DNA for the CDR3 is TGTGCCAGCAGCGGGGATGGGGCTTCCACAGATACGCAGTATTTT. The chain is built from TRBV28 and TRBJ2-3, with D possibly being TRBD1 or TRBD2 (5 bases each). V was shortened by 6 bases and J by 2 bases, with 15 bases between the two germline ends. The CDR3 extends over 15 amino acids. CDR1 MDHEN and CDR2 SYDVKM come from the germline V gene.

This clone is a singleton in its sample. V and J are TRBV5-4 and TRBJ2-5, with a weak D call TRBD2 (5 bases). The CDR3 spans 13 residues. Trimming pared 4 bases from V and 0 bases from J, leaving 7 bases between. The germline V gene has CDR1 SGHNT and CDR2 YYREEE (reference sequence). Written as DNA, the CDR3 is TGTGCCAGCAGCAAGGACTACCAAGAGACCCAGTACTTC. Encoded protein: CASSKDYQETQYF.

The rearrangement uses TRBV9 and TRBJ2-7; 8 bases map to TRBD2. This CDR3 is built from 15 residues. Trimming at V came to 4 bases and at J to 1 base, leaving 7 bases not matched to a gene. CDR1 SGDLS and CDR2 YYNGEE come from the germline V gene. CDR3 amino acids: CASSFGGEPSYEQYF. DNA for the CDR3: TGTGCCAGCAGCTTCGGGGGGGAACCTTCCTACGAGCAGTACTTC. Together with reference TRBV9 and TRBJ2-7, the CDR3 gives the full variable domain: DSGVTQTPKHLITATGQRVTLRCSPRSGDLSVYWYQQSLDQGLQFLIQYYNGEERAKGNILERFSAQQFPDLHSELNLSSLELGDSALYFCASSFGGEPSYEQYFGPGTRLTVT.

This chain connects TRBV11-2 to TRBJ2-7; tentative D call: TRBD1 (7 bases). CDR3 size: 13 residues. Germline V lookup: CDR1 SGHAT, CDR2 FQNNGV. Trimming pared 5 bases from V and 10 bases from J, leaving 18 bases between. The CDR3 bases are TGTGCCAGCAGCGTTGACCAGGGGGGAGAACAGTACTTC. Translating it yields CASSVDQGGEQYF. The full variable domain, completed using reference TRBV11-2 and TRBJ2-7, is EAGVAQSPRYKIIEKRQSVAFWCNPISGHATLYWYQQILGQGPKLLIQFQNNGVVDDSQLPKDRFSAERLKGVDSTLKIQPAKLEDSAVYLCASSVDQGGEQYFGPGTRLTVT.

The gene calls are TRBV28 and TRBJ2-7; tentatively, D is TRBD1 or TRBD2 (5 bases each). Germline-derived CDR1 and CDR2 are MDHEN and SYDVKM. This CDR3 comprises 15 residues. Trimming removed 5 bases from V and 3 bases from J, with 17 bases in between. CDR3 nucleotides: TGTGCCAGCAGTCCCTTTGAGGGGCGCGGCTACGAGCAGTACTTC. Encoded protein: CASSPFEGRGYEQYF.

DNA for the CDR3: TGTGCCAGCAGCTTAGGGCACCTCGGGAGCATTCAGTACTTC. Amino acids: CASSLGHLGSIQYF. The V gene is TRBV7-3, the J gene TRBJ2-4, with a possible D match to TRBD2 (6 bases). The CDR3 is made up of 14 amino acids. Trimming pared 2 bases from V and 9 bases from J, leaving 14 bases between. Germline lookup yields CDR1 SGHTA and CDR2 FQGTGA. The variable domain in full, completed from reference TRBV7-3 and TRBJ2-4, reads GAGVSQTPSNKVTEKGKYVELRCDPISGHTALYWYRQSLGQGPEFLIYFQGTGAADDSGLPNDRFFAVRPEGSVSTLKIQRTERGDSAVYLCASSLGHLGSIQYFGAGTRLSVL.

The J gene is TRBJ1-5, the V gene TRBV4-3, with D unclear. Trimming took off 0 bases at V and 0 bases at J, with 12 bases between the two ends. The CDR3 consists of 17 residues. From germline, CDR1 is LGHNA and CDR2 YSLEER. CDR3 sequence (DNA): TGCGCCAGCAGCCAAGATCGGAACCTTTATAGCAATCAGCCCCAGCATTTT. This codes for CASSQDRNLYSNQPQHF.

The rearrangement joins TRBV5-1 to TRBJ2-5, with 10 bases identical to TRBD1. The CDR3 loop spans 15 amino acids. The trim removed 4 bases at V and 3 bases at J, leaving 6 bases unmatched. Germline CDR1 reads SGHRS; CDR2 reads YFSETQ. CDR3: CASSITGTGEETQYF. The CDR3 nucleotides are TGCGCCAGCAGCATTACCGGGACAGGGGAAGAGACCCAGTACTTC. Looking up the rest from reference TRBV5-1 and TRBJ2-5 gives the full variable domain: KAGVTQTPRYLIKTRGQQVTLSCSPISGHRSVSWYQQTPGQGLQFLFEYFSETQRNKGNFPGRFSGRQFSNSRSEMNVSTLELGDSALYLCASSITGTGEETQYFGPGTRLLVL.

The chain links TRBV7-6 to TRBJ2-3; possibly TRBD2 for D (7 bases). CDR1 SGHVS and CDR2 FNYEAQ come from the germline V gene. The CDR3 loop spans 15 amino acids. V shed 5 bases and J shed 3 bases, with 15 bases lying between them. In DNA form, the CDR3 reads TGTGCCAGCAGCCCGCGGGGGAGGGGGACAGATACGCAGTATTTT. The encoded protein is CASSPRGRGTDTQYF.

The rearrangement links TRBV7-2 to TRBJ2-1; 15 nucleotides agree with TRBD2. Germline assignment: CDR1 SGHTA and CDR2 FQGNSA. J lost 7 bases, V lost 2 bases, and 9 bases had no gene match. This CDR3 has 18 amino acids. CDR3 sequence: CASSLHTGTSGRQNEQFF. The CDR3 nucleotides read TGTGCCAGCAGCTTACATACCGGGACTAGCGGGAGGCAGAATGAGCAGTTCTTC.

The J gene is TRBJ2-5, the V gene TRBV5-6, with 7 bases aligning to TRBD2. This CDR3 is built from 17 residues. With 2 bases clipped from V and 4 bases from J, the junction kept 14 bases outside the gene matches. The V gene's germline CDR1 is SGHDT and CDR2 YYEEEE. As DNA, the CDR3 is TGTGCCAGCAGCTTCCCGGCGGCGGGAGCACAAGTAGAGACCCAGTACTTC. It is translated as CASSFPAAGAQVETQYF.

The chain is built from TRBV7-6 and TRBJ1-1; 7 bases align to TRBD1. There are 14 residues in the CDR3. CDR1 is SGHVS and CDR2 is FNYEAQ in the germline V gene. The junction had 8 bases not matched to a gene; V was cut back by 5 bases and J by 5 bases. The CDR3 nucleotides read TGTGCCAGCAGCCGGATCAGGGGGAGTACTGAAGCTTTCTTT. This sequence encodes CASSRIRGSTEAFF.

The chain combines TRBV18 with TRBJ1-5; 10 nucleotides match TRBD1. This CDR3 has 16 amino acids. From germline, CDR1 is KGHSH and CDR2 LQKENI. V lost 2 bases to trimming and J lost 5 bases; unmatched junction nucleotides: 6. The CDR3, as DNA: TGTGCCAGCTCACCAGCGGGACAGGGGCGACATCAGCCCCAGCATTTT. Residues: CASSPAGQGRHQPQHF.

The CDR3 protein is CASSLLASNTGELFF. The CDR3 DNA reads as TGTGCCAGCAGCTTACTGGCGTCGAACACCGGGGAGCTGTTTTTT. V and J are TRBV11-3 and TRBJ2-2; D is undetermined. This CDR3 is built from 15 residues. Germline values: CDR1 SGHNT, CDR2 YENEEA. V lost 2 bases, J lost 0 bases, and 7 bases lay in between.